These 27 T cell receptor beta chains came from one sample sequenced in a study of T-cell reconstitution after alpha-beta-depleted transplantation in children. Preparation of the TCRbeta library was carried out with unique molecular identifiers. TCRdb analysed the PCR reads with MiXCR anew, one entry per CDR3 protein. The sample yields fewer than 120,000 distinct CDR3 sequences, over 9% seen once. This sample comprised PBMCs from the stem cell graft donor, obtained from the stem cell graft. All receptors come from a human donor who donated a stem cell graft to a child with acute lymphoblastic leukemia.

At least ten counts were recorded for this clonotype. V is TRBV28 and J is TRBJ2-7, with 9 nucleotides matching TRBD2. The CDR3 contains 15 residues. Germline V gene lookup returns CDR1 MDHEN and CDR2 SYDVKM. Trimming took 5 bases from V and 5 from J; bases not matched to a gene: 10. The CDR3: CASSQPILAGNEQYF. The CDR3 nucleotides are TGTGCCAGCAGTCAACCAATTCTAGCGGGGAACGAGCAGTACTTC. Variable domain in full (rest from reference TRBV28 and TRBJ2-7): DVKVTQSSRYLVKRTGEKVFLECVQDMDHENMFWYRQDPGLGLRLIYFSYDVKMKEKGDIPEGYSVSREKKERFSLILESASTNQTSMYLCASSQPILAGNEQYFGPGTRLTVT.

This clonotype appeared many times. This rearrangement joins TRBV7-9 to TRBJ2-7, with a possible D match to TRBD2 (6 bases). CDR1 is SEHNR, CDR2 FQNEAQ, per germline (reference sequence). This CDR3 contains 16 residues. Trimming removed 0 bases at V and 1 base at J, with 13 bases between. The CDR3 DNA is TGTGCCAGCAGCTTAGCGGGGGGACCAACTTCCTACGAGCAGTACTTC. Its translation is CASSLAGGPTSYEQYF.

This clonotype was picked up many times. The rearrangement uses TRBV5-1 and TRBJ2-1; D is possibly TRBD2 (6 bases). The V gene's germline CDR1 is SGHRS and CDR2 YFSETQ. The CDR3 totals 13 residues. V was cut by 0 bases and J by 9 bases, with 10 bases left in between. CDR3 nucleotides: TGCGCCAGCAGCTTGGCTGCGGGGAGTGAGCAGTTCTTC. This encodes CASSLAAGSEQFF.

This clonotype was recorded many times. The chain is built from TRBV20-1 and TRBJ2-7, with 13 bases fitting TRBD2. This CDR3 spans 16 amino acids. V was pared by 1 base and J by 3 bases, with 6 bases of the junction left unmatched. Germline V gene lookup returns CDR1 DFQATT and CDR2 SNEGSKA (reference sequence). The CDR3 bases are TGCAGTGCTAGAGTTGGACTAGCGGGAGACGTCTACGAGCAGTACTTC. Translation: CSARVGLAGDVYEQYF.

This clonotype was recorded at least ten times. This chain uses TRBV12-3 or TRBV12-4 with TRBJ1-3, with 7 bases matching TRBD1. J was trimmed by 2 bases and V by 6 bases; bases with no gene match: 4. The CDR3 is made up of 14 amino acids. The CDR3 DNA sequence: TGTGCCAGCAGCCTACAGGGGACTGGAAACACCATATATTTT. Translation: CASSLQGTGNTIYF.

At least ten counts were recorded for this clonotype. The genes are TRBV6-2 or TRBV6-3 and TRBJ2-1; D possibly corresponds to TRBD1 (6 bases). Trimming pared 6 bases from V and 6 bases from J, leaving 9 bases between. This CDR3 contains 12 residues. Per the germline V gene, CDR1 is MNHEY and CDR2 is SVGEGT. The CDR3 loop is CASREDSNEQFF. The CDR3 DNA reads TGTGCCAGCAGAGAGGACAGCAATGAGCAGTTCTTC.

This clonotype was recorded at least ten times. The chain links TRBV27 to TRBJ2-7; D is perhaps TRBD1 (8 bases). The CDR3 extends over 15 amino acids. With 8 bases removed from V and 0 bases from J, the gap between germline ends came to 17 bases. The V gene's germline CDR1 is MNHEY and CDR2 SMNVEV (reference sequence). CDR3 sequence reads: CASGAGQASSYEQYF. CDR3 DNA sequence: TGTGCCAGCGGAGCGGGACAGGCGAGCTCCTACGAGCAGTACTTC.

This clonotype was counted ten times or more. The rearrangement links TRBV6-5 to TRBJ1-1; 7 nucleotides line up with TRBD1. Germline trimming cut 7 bases from V and 11 bases from J; bases unmatched to any gene: 13. Germline V gene lookup returns CDR1 MNHEY and CDR2 SVGAGI. The CDR3 is 13 amino acids. For the CDR3, the DNA is TGTGCCAGCACTCCCAAGGGGGCGGGTGAGGCTTTCTTT. Its translation: CASTPKGAGEAFF.

For this clonotype: A much larger clone lies one base from this, so it may be a read error. The CDR3 DNA follows: TGTTCCAGCAGCTACCTAGGGGTCAATCAGCCCCAGCATTTT. It yields the protein CSSSYLGVNQPQHF. The J gene is TRBJ1-5, the V gene TRBV7-2; possible D gene TRBD1, 5 bases. The CDR3 consists of 14 residues. The germline gives CDR1 SGHTA, CDR2 FQGNSA.

This clonotype was counted many times. The genes are TRBV9 and TRBJ1-1; no definite D call. CDR1 and CDR2 from the germline V gene are SGDLS and YYNGEE. CDR3 length: 14 amino acids. V gave up 1 base and J gave up 1 base, with 8 bases separating them. This CDR3 is CASSVFRGNTEAFF. The CDR3 DNA follows: TGTGCCAGCAGCGTATTCCGGGGGAACACTGAAGCTTTCTTT.

The rearrangement links TRBV7-6 to TRBJ2-1, with TRBD2 identical over 13 bases. Germline trimming cut 4 bases from V and 8 bases from J; bases unmatched to any gene: 5. CDR3 size: 15 residues. From germline, CDR1 is SGHVS and CDR2 FNYEAQ. The CDR3 reads CASSSGTSGDDEQFF. In DNA form, the CDR3 reads TGTGCCAGCAGCTCTGGGACTAGCGGGGACGATGAGCAGTTCTTC. Variable domain in full (rest from reference TRBV7-6 and TRBJ2-1): GAGVSQSPRYKVTKRGQDVALRCDPISGHVSLYWYRQALGQGPEFLTYFNYEAQQDKSGLPNDRFSAERPEGSISTLTIQRTEQRDSAMYRCASSSGTSGDDEQFFGPGTRLTVL.

This clonotype occurred many times. The chain links TRBV5-1 to TRBJ2-7; D perhaps matches TRBD2 (5 bases). CDR3 length: 13 residues. The ends were cut back, 0 bases at V and 3 bases at J, with 7 bases in the middle. Germline V gives CDR1 SGHRS, CDR2 YFSETQ. Written as DNA, the CDR3 is TGCGCCAGCAGCTTGGCCGGGAACTACGAGCAGTACTTC. Protein product: CASSLAGNYEQYF.

This clonotype appeared a few times. The chain couples TRBV18 to TRBJ2-2, with TRBD1 matching over 8 bases. The CDR3 extends over 19 amino acids. CDR1 and CDR2 from the germline V gene are KGHSH and LQKENI. The ends lost 0 bases at V and 0 bases at J; junction bases unmatched: 9. In DNA form, the CDR3 reads TGTGCCAGCTCACCACCTGAACAGGGGGGAAACGCGAACACCGGGGAGCTGTTTTTT. This sequence encodes CASSPPEQGGNANTGELFF.

This clonotype has at least ten counts. The chain links TRBV29-1 to TRBJ2-5; D remains unclear. CDR3 length: 13 amino acids. The germline V and J ends were trimmed by 7 bases and 2 bases, with 14 bases remaining between them. Per germline, CDR1 SQVTM and CDR2 ANQGSEA. CDR3 residues: CSAFRTAQETQYF. The CDR3 DNA sequence: TGCAGCGCCTTCCGGACGGCACAAGAGACCCAGTACTTC.

This clonotype was detected many times. The gene calls are TRBV3-1 and TRBJ2-1, with 7 bases fitting TRBD2. This CDR3 region has 16 residues. V lost 1 base, J lost 3 bases, and 6 bases stayed unmatched. Per the germline V gene, CDR1 is LGHDT and CDR2 is YNNKEL (reference sequence). The CDR3 DNA reads TGTGCCAGCAGCCAAGGCCAGCGGGACTACTACAATGAGCAGTTCTTC. This encodes CASSQGQRDYYNEQFF.

This clonotype was recorded at least ten times. The J gene is TRBJ1-6, the V gene TRBV7-2, with 7 bases aligning to TRBD1. The CDR3 extends over 13 amino acids. V lost 5 bases and J lost 11; bases outside the gene matches: 6. Germline V gene data show CDR1 as SGHTA and CDR2 as FQGNSA. CDR3 DNA: TGTGCCAGCAGCATAGACAGGGACCCACCCCTCCACTTT. As protein: CASSIDRDPPLHF.

This clonotype was observed many times. The chain carries TRBV29-1 and TRBJ2-7, with a tentative D call TRBD2 (6 bases). This CDR3 comprises 13 residues. The germline CDR1 and CDR2 sequences are SQVTM and ANQGSEA. V lost 4 bases and J lost 3, with 13 bases in between. The CDR3, as DNA: TGCAGCGTTGTGACTAGTGGTGGCTACGAGCAGTACTTC. This translates into CSVVTSGGYEQYF.

At least ten counts were recorded for this clonotype. This chain joins TRBV11-1 and TRBJ2-5; D unresolved. CDR1 and CDR2 from the germline V gene are SGHAT and FQDESV (reference sequence). Trimming cost V 1 base and J 5 bases, with 14 bases left between them. This CDR3 contains 15 residues. The CDR3 spells CASSLVTAGSETQYF. The DNA for the CDR3 is TGTGCCAGCAGCTTAGTAACGGCCGGGTCGGAGACCCAGTACTTC.

The rearrangement links TRBV20-1 to TRBJ1-1, with 7 bases fitting TRBD1. The CDR3 spans 18 residues. Germline CDR1 DFQATT, CDR2 SNEGSKA (reference sequence). With 6 bases clipped from V and 6 bases from J, the junction kept 25 bases outside the gene matches. The CDR3 is CSARGPTGTDPGGPEAFF. CDR3 nucleotides: TGCAGTGCCCGGGGTCCGACCGGGACAGACCCCGGGGGGCCTGAAGCTTTCTTT.

Many counts were recorded for this clonotype. Written as DNA, the CDR3 is TGCGCCAGCAGCCAAGTGGGGGTGGGACGCGGCACAGATACGCAGTATTTT. It yields the protein CASSQVGVGRGTDTQYF. The V and J genes are TRBV4-1 and TRBJ2-3; TRBD1 or TRBD2 may be the D gene (5 bases each). The V gene lost 1 base and the J gene lost 1 base, with 15 bases spanning the gap. The CDR3 sequence is 17 residues long. The germline V gene has CDR1 MGHRA and CDR2 YSYEKL.

This clonotype occurred many times. J is TRBJ2-7 and V is TRBV7-8; 7 bases fit TRBD1. Trimming removed 3 bases from V and 2 bases from J; junction bases left unmatched: 4. The CDR3 spans 14 residues. From germline, CDR1 is SGHVS and CDR2 FQNEAQ. CDR3 DNA sequence: TGTGCCAGCAGCTTTGGTGACAGGGCCTACGAGCAGTACTTC. This translates into CASSFGDRAYEQYF.

This clonotype has a count of ten or more. The rearrangement joins TRBV6-2 or TRBV6-3 to TRBJ2-1; D is uncertain. This CDR3 has 15 amino acids. Per germline, CDR1 MNHEY and CDR2 SVGEGT. With 0 bases removed from V and 7 bases from J, the gap between germline ends came to 13 bases. DNA of the CDR3: TGTGCCAGCAGTTACTCGAGGTGGGGATTGAATGAGCAGTTCTTC. This encodes CASSYSRWGLNEQFF.

This clonotype was observed at least ten times. The chain recombines TRBV19 with TRBJ2-7; tentatively, D is TRBD2 (5 bases). In germline, CDR1 is LNHDA, CDR2 SQIVND (reference sequence). V was pared by 9 bases and J by 5 bases, with 17 bases between. The CDR3 runs to 13 residues. The CDR3 loop is CASRRRGGHEQYF. The CDR3 DNA reads as TGTGCCAGCCGACGAAGAGGAGGACACGAGCAGTACTTC. Supplemented by reference TRBV19 and TRBJ2-7, the full variable domain reads DGGITQSPKYLFRKEGQNVTLSCEQNLNHDAMYWYRQDPGQGLRLIYYSQIVNDFQKGDIAEGYSVSREKKESFPLTVTSAQKNPTAFYLCASRRRGGHEQYFGPGTRLTVT.

In this sample, this clonotype turned up many times. The V call is TRBV4-3, the J call TRBJ1-2, with a possible D match to TRBD1 (6 bases). The CDR3 runs to 16 residues. Germline lookup yields CDR1 LGHNA and CDR2 YSLEER. V lost 5 bases and J 5 bases, leaving 21 bases between the germline ends. The CDR3 sequence is CASSEPPSAGAYGYTF. Here the CDR3 DNA reads TGCGCCAGCAGCGAACCACCCTCTGCAGGGGCGTATGGCTACACCTTC.

This clonotype was observed at least ten times. V and J are TRBV12-3 or TRBV12-4 and TRBJ2-7, with D uncertain. The CDR3 extends over 16 amino acids. The V gene lost 4 bases and the J gene lost 4 bases, with 20 bases spanning the gap. As DNA, the CDR3 is TGTGCCAGCAGTTCCCTCCGAACCGGTTACTATTACGAGCAGTACTTC. This sequence encodes CASSSLRTGYYYEQYF.

This clonotype was counted at least ten times. The chain combines TRBV25-1 with TRBJ2-4; TRBD2 matches 11 bases. With 4 bases clipped from V and 9 bases from J, the junction kept 5 bases outside the gene matches. The CDR3 has 14 amino acids. Germline V gene sequence: CDR1 MGHDK, CDR2 SYGVNS. CDR3 bases: TGTGCCAGCAGTGGTACTAGCGGGAGTGGCATTCAGTACTTC. This encodes CASSGTSGSGIQYF.

This clonotype was seen repeatedly, ten times or more. This sequence joins TRBV6-5 and TRBJ2-4, with D possibly matching TRBD1 (6 bases). Deletions cut 4 bases from V and 1 base from J, with 17 bases between. This CDR3 is built from 17 residues. Germline lookup yields CDR1 MNHEY and CDR2 SVGAGI. This chain's CDR3 is CASSWRNTGTAKNIQYF. The CDR3 bases are TGTGCCAGCAGTTGGCGGAACACAGGGACCGCCAAAAACATTCAGTACTTC.